Below are 24 T cell receptor beta chains sequenced from a single sample in a study of T cells in Graves' hyperthyroidism and ophthalmopathy. It was RNA transcripts that yielded the amplified TCR beta CDR3 regions. When the TCR CDR3 underwent first-round RT-PCR, the HTBI primer set was used. MiXCR, run by TCRdb on the multiplex PCR reads, gives a single entry per CDR3 protein. The sample records roughly 500,000 distinct CDR3 sequences, roughly 13% being singletons. Sequencing was carried out using blood. The origin of the receptors is a young woman with Graves' hyperthyroidism that later progressed to Graves' ophthalmopathy.

This clonotype came up many times. One junction end disagrees with the germline gene, perhaps due to a read error. The V call is TRBV5-1, the J call TRBJ1-1; D gene uncertain. Germline lookup yields CDR1 SGHRS and CDR2 YFSETQ. The CDR3 sequence is 14 residues long. CDR3 residues: CASSYDGMNAEAFF. The CDR3 bases are TGCGCCAGCAGCTACGACGGGATGAACGCTGAAGCTTTCTTT.

This clonotype was counted at least ten times. This chain joins TRBV11-3 and TRBJ1-1, with 9 bases aligning to TRBD1. The CDR3 length is 15 residues. The V gene's germline CDR1 is SGHNT and CDR2 YENEEA. V lost 5 bases to trimming and J lost 6 bases; unmatched junction nucleotides: 10. The CDR3 DNA reads TGTGCCAGCAGCCCCTGGGGGACAGGGCACGCTGAAGCTTTCTTT. Its translation: CASSPWGTGHAEAFF.

This chain links TRBV14 with TRBJ2-7; D is possibly TRBD2 (6 bases). Trimming stripped 8 bases from V and 2 bases from J, with 16 bases between. CDR3 length: 14 residues. The germline gives CDR1 SGHDN, CDR2 FVKESK. CDR3 in amino acids: CASAVTSLTYEQYF. The CDR3 nucleotides read TGTGCCAGCGCCGTGACTAGTCTAACCTACGAGCAGTACTTC.

This clonotype was seen ten or more times. This sequence joins TRBV12-3 or TRBV12-4 and TRBJ1-5; D is unclear. Trimming shortened V by 7 bases and J by 6 bases, and 10 bases separated the two germline ends. This CDR3 contains 12 residues. The CDR3 sequence: CASTSRSQPQHF. CDR3 nucleotide sequence: TGTGCCAGCACCTCGCGGTCTCAGCCCCAGCATTTT.

This clonotype was recorded many times. The CDR3 nucleotides read TGTGCCAGCAGCCCGGGCCGAGGTGGGCAGTTCTTC. This gives the protein CASSPGRGGQFF. The chain is built from TRBV9 and TRBJ2-1; no definite D call. V lost 4 bases, J lost 12 bases, and 14 bases lay in between. CDR3 size: 12 residues. Germline V CDR1 and CDR2: SGDLS, YYNGEE.

This clonotype appeared many times. The CDR3: CSARDQGTGNEKLFF. The CDR3 DNA follows: TGCAGTGCTAGAGATCAAGGGACAGGGAATGAAAAACTGTTTTTT. The V and J genes are TRBV20-1 and TRBJ1-4, with 9 positions matching TRBD1. The CDR3 consists of 15 residues. The germline V gene encodes CDR1 DFQATT and CDR2 SNEGSKA (reference sequence). V shed 0 bases, J shed 5 bases, and the junction held 4 bases outside the gene matches.

This clonotype was seen a few times. The J gene is TRBJ1-1, the V gene TRBV5-8; 7 bases are a match to TRBD1. J was trimmed by 7 bases and V by 5 bases; bases with no gene match: 14. The CDR3 extends over 15 amino acids. The germline gives CDR1 SGHTS, CDR2 YDEGEE. The CDR3 DNA reads TGTGCCAGCAGACAGATCGGACAGGAGAGCTTTGAAGCTTTCTTT. Translation gives CASRQIGQESFEAFF. Full variable domain (remainder filled in from reference TRBV5-8 and TRBJ1-1): EAGVTQSPTHLIKTRGQQATLRCSPISGHTSVYWYQQALGLGLQFLLWYDEGEERNRGNFPPRFSGRQFPNYSSELNVNALELEDSALYLCASRQIGQESFEAFFGQGTRLTVV.

This clonotype has just a few counts. This chain uses TRBV14 with TRBJ1-2, with D perhaps matching TRBD1 (5 bases). Trimming removed 0 bases at V and 4 bases at J, with 9 bases between. Germline CDR1 and CDR2: SGHDN and FVKESK. The CDR3 has 14 amino acids. The CDR3 spells CASSQEAGSYGYTF. The CDR3 nucleotides are TGTGCCAGCAGCCAAGAGGCAGGGTCCTATGGCTACACCTTC.

This clonotype came up a few times. The chain joins TRBV19 to TRBJ2-2; D call uncertain. This CDR3 has 12 amino acids. Germline lookup yields CDR1 LNHDA and CDR2 SQIVND (reference sequence). Trimming took off 11 bases at V and 3 bases at J, with 10 bases between the two ends. Here the CDR3 DNA reads TGTGCCCTTAGAAGGTACACCGGGGAGCTGTTTTTT. This translates into CALRRYTGELFF.

The rearrangement joins TRBV27 to TRBJ1-3; 7 bases agree with TRBD1. The CDR3 length is 15 residues. Germline V CDR1 and CDR2: MNHEY, SMNVEV (reference sequence). V lost 9 bases, J lost 3 bases, and 11 bases stayed unmatched. In DNA, the CDR3 is TGTGCCAGAGCCCCAACAGGGGCTTGTGGAAACACCATATATTTT. Translating it yields CARAPTGACGNTIYF.

At least ten counts were recorded for this clonotype. CDR3 in amino acids: CASSLADGSSYNEQFF. CDR3 nucleotides: TGTGCCAGCAGCTTAGCGGACGGGAGCTCCTACAATGAGCAGTTCTTC. The chain employs TRBV7-9 and TRBJ2-1, with a weak D call TRBD2 (6 bases). The V gene's germline CDR1 is SEHNR and CDR2 FQNEAQ (reference sequence). Deletions cut 0 bases from V and 0 bases from J, with 9 bases between. The CDR3 runs 16 residues. Together with reference TRBV7-9 and TRBJ2-1, the CDR3 gives the full variable domain: DTGVSQNPRHKITKRGQNVTFRCDPISEHNRLYWYRQTLGQGPEFLTYFQNEAQLEKSRLLSDRFSAERPKGSFSTLEIQRTEQGDSAMYLCASSLADGSSYNEQFFGPGTRLTVL.

V usage is TRBV19 and J usage is TRBJ2-6, with D maybe TRBD2 (6 bases). Germline V gene sequence: CDR1 LNHDA, CDR2 SQIVND (reference sequence). CDR3 size: 17 residues. V dropped 3 bases and J dropped 2 bases, with 14 bases sitting between them. The CDR3 DNA sequence: TGTGCCAGTAGTATCGGCGGGGTGAAGGCTGGGGCCAACGTCCTGACTTTC. Its protein product is CASSIGGVKAGANVLTF.

A few counts support this clonotype. The CDR3: CASFSPPGQGRTDTQYF. The CDR3 DNA is TGTGCCAGCTTCTCCCCTCCGGGACAGGGACGCACAGATACGCAGTATTTT. The V call is TRBV28, the J call TRBJ2-3; 9 nucleotides agree with TRBD1. The CDR3 extends over 17 amino acids. With 8 bases clipped from V and 1 base from J, the junction kept 13 bases outside the gene matches. Germline CDR1 MDHEN, CDR2 SYDVKM. Full variable domain (outside the CDR3, taken from reference TRBV28 and TRBJ2-3): DVKVTQSSRYLVKRTGEKVFLECVQDMDHENMFWYRQDPGLGLRLIYFSYDVKMKEKGDIPEGYSVSREKKERFSLILESASTNQTSMYLCASFSPPGQGRTDTQYFGPGTRLTVL.

As regards this clonotype: Since no conserved phenylalanine or tryptophan closes the CDR3, a read error is the likely cause. The chain is built from TRBV4-2 and TRBJ2-3, with 7 bases aligning to TRBD2. This CDR3 is 16 amino acids long. Germline lookup yields CDR1 LGHNA and CDR2 YNFKEQ. The CDR3 reads CASSEESSGNTDTQYS. CDR3 bases: TGTGCCAGCAGCGAAGAGTCTAGCGGCAACACAGATACGCAGTATTCT.

The chain employs TRBV5-5 and TRBJ1-5, with D perhaps matching TRBD1 (6 bases). The CDR3 spans 18 residues. Germline values: CDR1 SGHKS, CDR2 YYEKEE (reference sequence). The germline V and J ends were trimmed by 0 bases and 6 bases, with 22 bases remaining between them. The CDR3 region has the DNA TGTGCCAGCAGCTTGGTAGGGACACCTAGCCAGGGTGGTCAGCCCCAGCATTTT. Its protein product is CASSLVGTPSQGGQPQHF. Based on the CDR3 plus reference TRBV5-5 and TRBJ1-5, the full variable domain is DAGVTQSPTHLIKTRGQQVTLRCSPISGHKSVSWYQQVLGQGPQFIFQYYEKEERGRGNFPDRFSARQFPNYSSELNVNALLLGDSALYLCASSLVGTPSQGGQPQHFGDGTRLSIL.

At least ten counts were recorded for this clonotype. The chain is built from TRBV6-2 or TRBV6-3 and TRBJ2-1; D not resolved. The V end was cut by 2 bases, the J end by 0 bases, with 11 bases between. The germline V gene encodes CDR1 MNHEY and CDR2 SVGEGT. The CDR3 has 16 amino acids. In DNA, the CDR3 is TGTGCCAGCAGTTACAAGGACGTTAGCTCCTACAATGAGCAGTTCTTC. As protein: CASSYKDVSSYNEQFF.

This clonotype was counted between two and nine times. The chain couples TRBV7-9 to TRBJ1-1; 7 nucleotides agree with TRBD1. The CDR3 consists of 16 residues. The V gene's germline CDR1 is SEHNR and CDR2 FQNEAQ (reference sequence). Germline trimming cut 3 bases from V and 0 bases from J; bases unmatched to any gene: 7. CDR3 sequence reads: CASSLRQTGVNTEAFF. The CDR3 region has the DNA TGTGCCAGCAGCTTGCGCCAAACAGGGGTGAACACTGAAGCTTTCTTT.

This clonotype was counted only a few times. This CDR3 reads CASSLAGEIYGYTF. For the CDR3, the DNA is TGTGCCAGCAGCTTAGCGGGGGAAATCTATGGCTACACCTTC. V gene TRBV7-8 combines with J gene TRBJ1-2; D is possibly TRBD1 (5 bases). There are 14 residues in the CDR3. The germline V gene has CDR1 SGHVS and CDR2 FQNEAQ. V lost 0 bases, J lost 4 bases, and 9 bases lay in between.

Comment on this clonotype: This clone may be a read error of a much larger clone one base away. The V gene is TRBV30, the J gene TRBJ2-7; weak D call: TRBD1 (5 bases). Germline V CDR1 and CDR2: GTSNPN, SVGIG (reference sequence). V lost 7 bases and J lost 7, with 17 bases in between. CDR3 length equals 12 residues. DNA of the CDR3: TGTGCCTCGACCAAATCGACAGTTGAGCAGTACTTC. The encoded protein is CASTKSTVEQYF. Full variable domain (missing parts from reference TRBV30 and TRBJ2-7): SQTIHQWPATLVQPVGSPLSLECTVEGTSNPNLYWYRQAAGRGLQLLFYSVGIGQISSEVPQNLSASRPQDRQFILSSKKLLLSDSGFYLCASTKSTVEQYFGPGTRLTVT.

This clonotype was recorded at least ten times. This chain uses TRBV24-1 with TRBJ2-5, with D perhaps assigned TRBD1 or TRBD2 (5 bases each). Trimming took 4 bases from V and 1 from J, leaving 15 bases between them. Germline CDR1 KGHDR, CDR2 SFDVKD. This CDR3 has 16 residues. The CDR3 sequence: CATSEPLRGSQETQYF. CDR3 coding DNA: TGTGCCACCAGTGAACCCCTGAGGGGAAGCCAAGAGACCCAGTACTTC.

This clonotype was found a few times. Written as DNA, the CDR3 is TGCAGTGCTCACAGGACGTCGAAAGAAGGCTACACCTTC. It codes for CSAHRTSKEGYTF. The chain is built from TRBV20-1 and TRBJ1-2; the D gene is possibly TRBD1 (5 bases). CDR1 and CDR2 (germline): DFQATT, SNEGSKA (reference sequence). The CDR3 has 13 residues. Trimming removed 5 bases at V and 8 bases at J, with 18 bases between.

Comments on this clonotype: Since a much larger clone is just one base distant, this may be a read error. Since the CDR3 does not end with the conserved phenylalanine or tryptophan, this likely comes from a read error. The V call is TRBV29-1, the J call TRBJ2-1; 10 nucleotides match TRBD2. The CDR3 covers 15 residues. Germline-derived CDR1 and CDR2 are SQVTM and ANQGSEA. V shed 4 bases and J 4 bases; nucleotides not matched to a gene: 7. The CDR3 nucleotides are TGCAGCGTTGTTGAGCGGGAGGGGGGATACAATGAGCAGTTCCTC. Translating it yields CSVVEREGGYNEQFL.

The J gene is TRBJ2-4, the V gene TRBV5-6; TRBD2 aligns across 10 bases. The CDR3 contains 20 residues. V dropped 4 bases and J dropped 0; count of bases not matched to a gene: 16. Germline loops: CDR1 SGHDT, CDR2 YYEEEE. CDR3 nucleotides: TGTGCCAGCAGCCCCCGGACTAGCGGAGCCGGTATGCTAGCCAAAAACATTCAGTACTTC. It specifies CASSPRTSGAGMLAKNIQYF.

This clonotype showed up many times. The V and J genes are TRBV27 and TRBJ1-4, with D hard to call. Trimming stripped 3 bases from V and 8 bases from J, with 7 bases between. Germline CDR1 MNHEY, CDR2 SMNVEV (reference sequence). The CDR3 spans 12 residues. CDR3 protein: CASSFHGEKLFF. The CDR3, as DNA: TGTGCCAGCAGTTTTCATGGGGAAAAACTGTTTTTT.